Below, 27 T cell receptor beta chains from the same sample are listed, as sequenced in a study of cytomegalovirus exposure and HLA in healthy donors. In the PCR, 60 Vbeta and 13 Jbeta primers were used. Sequencing was performed with immunoSEQ multiplex PCR; in TCRdb, only in-frame clones are kept and a portion is missing. In the table there are about 130,000 clones, 79% of which are singletons. Sample: PBMCs. Receptor source: a male donor in good health and CMV-seronegative.

CDR3 in amino acids: CASSSLSGGAYNEQFF. The CDR3, as DNA: TGTGCCAGCAGCTCCCTAAGCGGGGGGGCGTACAATGAGCAGTTCTTC. The gene calls are TRBV7-6 and TRBJ2-1; the match to TRBD2 covers 10 bases. CDR1 and CDR2 from the germline V gene are SGHVS and FNYEAQ. V lost 4 bases to trimming and J lost 4 bases; unmatched junction nucleotides: 7. The CDR3 is 16 amino acids.

This clone was observed a single time. The V call is TRBV7-9, the J call TRBJ2-2, with a tentative D call TRBD2 (5 bases). CDR1 and CDR2 (germline): SEHNR, FQNEAQ (reference sequence). The length of the CDR3 is 15 residues. Trimming left V 7 bases short and J 6 bases short, with 18 bases between. The chain's CDR3 is CASTRRTHNAGELFF. CDR3 DNA sequence: TGTGCCAGCACCCGTCGGACTCACAACGCCGGGGAGCTGTTTTTT.

The chain recombines TRBV5-1 with TRBJ2-2; TRBD2 might be the D (6 bases). Trimming stripped 4 bases from V and 1 base from J, with 8 bases between. The germline V gene encodes CDR1 SGHRS and CDR2 YFSETQ. The CDR3 loop spans 14 amino acids. The CDR3, as DNA: TGCGCCAGCAGCCTCGGGGGGAACACCGGGGAGCTGTTTTTT. Residues: CASSLGGNTGELFF.

V and J are TRBV4-2 and TRBJ2-3, with D tentatively TRBD1 (5 bases). V lost 4 bases, J lost 1 base, and 9 bases lay in between. The germline CDR1 and CDR2 sequences are LGHNA and YNFKEQ. This CDR3 spans 14 amino acids. The CDR3 DNA follows: TGTGCCAGCAGCCCCCAGGGCCGCACAGATACGCAGTATTTT. It encodes CASSPQGRTDTQYF.

The chain has TRBV4-1 and TRBJ2-5; 9 positions match TRBD1. Germline V gene lookup returns CDR1 MGHRA and CDR2 YSYEKL. The trim removed 3 bases at V and 5 bases at J, leaving 13 bases unmatched. There are 17 residues in the CDR3. The CDR3 reads CASSHPGTGLSGETQYF. The CDR3 nucleotides read TGCGCCAGCAGCCACCCCGGGACAGGGCTTTCAGGGGAGACCCAGTACTTC.

A word on this clone: The junction does not match germline at one end; this may be a read error. The CDR3 DNA reads TGCGCCAGCAGCCAAGTGGCCGGGACTAGCGGCACATATACGCAGTATTTT. This translates into CASSQVAGTSGTYTQYF. The rearrangement uses TRBV4-3 and TRBJ2-3, with TRBD2 identical over 11 bases. This CDR3 is built from 17 residues. Germline assignment: CDR1 LGHNA and CDR2 YSLEER.

The V gene is TRBV7-2, the J gene TRBJ1-5, with D possibly TRBD1 on 6 matching bases. Per the germline V gene, CDR1 is SGHTA and CDR2 is FQGNSA. CDR3 length: 17 amino acids. The V end was cut by 3 bases, the J end by 4 bases, with 19 bases between. Here the CDR3 DNA reads TGTGCCAGCAGCTTTAAAGGGGGGGAGGGAACTAATCAGCCCCAGCATTTT. It encodes CASSFKGGEGTNQPQHF.

The chain uses TRBV9 and TRBJ2-2; 7 nucleotides agree with TRBD1. Germline V gene data show CDR1 as SGDLS and CDR2 as YYNGEE. V trimming: 6 bases; J trimming: 7 bases; junction bases outside the gene matches: 18. The CDR3 is 17 residues long. CDR3 protein: CASTKDRDSPRDGELFF. The CDR3 DNA reads TGTGCCAGCACAAAAGACAGGGACAGTCCCCGGGACGGGGAGCTGTTTTTT.

CDR3 residues: CASSSPSGGAADTQYF. The DNA for the CDR3 is TGTGCCAGCAGCTCACCTAGCGGGGGGGCAGCAGATACGCAGTATTTT. The chain links TRBV7-2 to TRBJ2-3; 12 nucleotides line up with TRBD2. Per the germline V gene, CDR1 is SGHTA and CDR2 is FQGNSA. The length of the CDR3 is 16 residues. The ends lost 4 bases at V and 4 bases at J; junction bases unmatched: 6.

This chain links TRBV12-5 with TRBJ2-6, with D possibly being TRBD1 (6 bases). Trimming removed 6 bases from V and 2 bases from J, with 14 bases in between. Germline-derived CDR1 and CDR2 are LGHNT and FRNRAP. The CDR3 spans 16 residues. The CDR3 nucleotides read TGTGCTAGTGGCAAGGACAGTTATCCTGGGGCCAACGTCCTGACTTTC. Translating it yields CASGKDSYPGANVLTF.

This clone has more than one count but fewer than ten. The CDR3 spells CASSGDRANEKLFF. Written as DNA, the CDR3 is TGTGCCAGCAGCGGAGACAGGGCGAATGAAAAACTGTTTTTT. This chain joins TRBV5-5 and TRBJ1-4, with 7 bases identical to TRBD1. This CDR3 region has 14 residues. Germline CDR1 reads SGHKS; CDR2 reads YYEKEE (reference sequence). Losses at the gene ends were 4 bases for V and 5 bases for J; bases not matched to a gene: 5.

In regard to this clone: Additional DNA sequences in this sample encode the identical CDR3. The chain links TRBV18 to TRBJ2-2; TRBD2 aligns across 15 bases. J lost 2 bases, V lost 0 bases, and 4 bases had no gene match. Germline CDR1 and CDR2: KGHSH and LQKENI. This CDR3 is built from 19 residues. CDR3 amino acids: CASSPPGLAGGLNTGELFF. The CDR3 DNA sequence: TGTGCCAGCTCACCACCGGGACTAGCGGGGGGCCTAAACACCGGGGAGCTGTTTTTT.

The chain couples TRBV11-2 to TRBJ2-1; D ambiguous. Germline lookup yields CDR1 SGHAT and CDR2 FQNNGV. The CDR3 is 16 residues long. V lost 7 bases, J lost 4 bases, and 20 bases lay in between. The CDR3 region has the DNA TGTGCCAGCATGATCCACCCCAGGAATCCTTACAATGAGCAGTTCTTC. This sequence encodes CASMIHPRNPYNEQFF.

V gene TRBV2 combines with J gene TRBJ2-1; 8 bases line up with TRBD2. This CDR3 region has 14 residues. Germline loops: CDR1 SNHLY, CDR2 FYNNEI. Unmatched junction bases numbered 7, after V lost 9 bases and J lost 3 bases. As DNA, the CDR3 is TGTGCCAGTACGGGGGGGCCTATCTACAATGAGCAGTTCTTC. Encoded protein: CASTGGPIYNEQFF.

V usage is TRBV28 and J usage is TRBJ1-2; TRBD1 aligns across 10 bases. This CDR3 has 16 amino acids. Per germline, CDR1 MDHEN and CDR2 SYDVKM. J lost 6 bases, V lost 2 bases, and 9 bases had no gene match. The CDR3 region has the DNA TGTGCCAGCAGTTTACGGGACAGGGGTCGGTTAGATGGCTACACCTTC. It codes for CASSLRDRGRLDGYTF.

This chain joins TRBV5-8 and TRBJ2-5; no firm D call. With 4 bases removed from V and 8 bases from J, the gap between germline ends came to 12 bases. Germline loops: CDR1 SGHTS, CDR2 YDEGEE. The CDR3 extends over 12 amino acids. The CDR3 DNA sequence: TGTGCCAGCAGCCGAGTACAGCACACCCAGTACTTC. It specifies CASSRVQHTQYF.

The chain links TRBV4-1 to TRBJ2-5, with TRBD2 matching 9 bases. CDR1 is MGHRA and CDR2 is YSYEKL in the germline V gene. Trimming removed 4 bases from V and 5 bases from J; junction bases left unmatched: 5. This CDR3 has 14 amino acids. The CDR3 protein is CASSPGLASETQYF. The CDR3 coding sequence is TGCGCCAGCAGCCCGGGACTAGCCTCTGAGACCCAGTACTTC.

This clone appeared a few times. The V gene is TRBV10-2, the J gene TRBJ1-5; possibly TRBD1 for D (5 bases). The CDR3 is made up of 14 amino acids. Germline lookup yields CDR1 WSHSY and CDR2 SAAADI. V gave up 4 bases and J gave up 7 bases, with 14 bases separating them. CDR3 sequence (DNA): TGCGCCAGCAGTGGCCGCGGGGGGAACCAGCCCCAGCATTTT. It translates to CASSGRGGNQPQHF.

The chain recombines TRBV5-1 with TRBJ2-1; tentative D call: TRBD2 (6 bases). Trimming pared 0 bases from V and 8 bases from J, leaving 21 bases between. The germline gives CDR1 SGHRS, CDR2 YFSETQ. CDR3 length: 17 residues. CDR3 residues: CASSLVGGTTLRDEQFF. DNA of the CDR3: TGCGCCAGCAGCTTGGTAGGCGGGACCACGCTTAGGGATGAGCAGTTCTTC.

This clone turned up a few times. J is TRBJ2-7 and V is TRBV30, with TRBD2 matching over 7 bases. V lost 0 bases and J lost 3; bases outside the gene matches: 8. Germline V gene data show CDR1 as GTSNPN and CDR2 as SVGIG (reference sequence). The length of the CDR3 is 15 residues. CDR3 sequence reads: CAWSVSGAGRYEQYF. In DNA, the CDR3 is TGTGCCTGGAGTGTAAGCGGGGCAGGGCGCTACGAGCAGTACTTC.

The J gene is TRBJ1-5, the V gene TRBV19; D is undetermined. V was cut by 2 bases and J by 3 bases, with 8 bases left in between. Germline V lookup: CDR1 LNHDA, CDR2 SQIVND (reference sequence). The CDR3 covers 14 residues. The DNA of the CDR3 is TGTGCCAGTAGTATAAGTGGCTTCAATCAGCCCCAGCATTTT. Amino acid sequence: CASSISGFNQPQHF.

The V gene is TRBV6-1, the J gene TRBJ1-5; D possibly corresponds to TRBD1 (6 bases). In germline, CDR1 is MNHNS, CDR2 SASEGT. The V end was cut by 1 base, the J end by 9 bases, with 10 bases between. The CDR3 has 13 amino acids. The DNA of the CDR3 is TGTGCCAGCAGTGAAGGGACAGCCCGGCCCCAGCATTTT. Translated, it gives CASSEGTARPQHF.

The J gene is TRBJ2-2, the V gene TRBV5-4, with 7 bases aligning to TRBD1. CDR1 and CDR2 (germline): SGHNT, YYREEE (reference sequence). Trimming at V came to 0 bases and at J to 1 base, leaving 6 bases not matched to a gene. This CDR3 region has 17 residues. As DNA, the CDR3 is TGTGCCAGCAGCTTGGGAAGCAGGGGGTGGAACACCGGGGAGCTGTTTTTT. Its translation: CASSLGSRGWNTGELFF.

The CDR3 sequence: CASSIWQGEVSNQPQHF. CDR3 sequence (DNA): TGTGCCAGTAGTATATGGCAGGGGGAGGTCAGCAATCAGCCCCAGCATTTT. The chain is built from TRBV19 and TRBJ1-5; 7 nucleotides agree with TRBD1. The germline CDR1 and CDR2 sequences are LNHDA and SQIVND (reference sequence). V shed 2 bases and J 1 base; nucleotides not matched to a gene: 8. CDR3 size: 17 residues.

The chain uses TRBV27 and TRBJ1-4; 9 bases map to TRBD1. In germline, CDR1 is MNHEY, CDR2 SMNVEV (reference sequence). The CDR3 runs to 15 residues. V trimming: 7 bases; J trimming: 6 bases; junction bases outside the gene matches: 9. The CDR3 region is CASTRGDREDEKLFF. The CDR3 DNA sequence: TGTGCCAGCACCCGGGGGGACAGGGAGGATGAAAAACTGTTTTTT.

The chain has TRBV27 and TRBJ1-5; D remains unclear. The CDR3 loop spans 14 amino acids. CDR1 MNHEY and CDR2 SMNVEV come from the germline V gene (reference sequence). Trimming took off 6 bases at V and 7 bases at J, with 16 bases between the two ends. The CDR3 spells CASSSSGESQPQHF. CDR3 DNA sequence: TGTGCCAGCAGCTCCTCCGGGGAGTCCCAGCCCCAGCATTTT.

This clone has just a few counts. V is TRBV2 and J is TRBJ1-1; D not certain. The CDR3 spans 14 residues. Per the germline V gene, CDR1 is SNHLY and CDR2 is FYNNEI. Trimming stripped 7 bases from V and 3 bases from J, with 15 bases between. CDR3 amino acids: CASTFRWRDTEAFF. DNA for the CDR3: TGTGCCAGCACCTTCAGGTGGAGGGACACTGAAGCTTTCTTT.